This T cell receptor (beta chain) came from a study of vaccination and CD4 T cells after COVID-19. About the research overall: Diagnosis preceded the drawing of post-COVID samples by a median 101 days (range 35 to 161).

Documented treatment: roughly 11-day PBMC culture with coronavirus spike peptide pools or control peptides (ViraFEST assay). After expanding antigen-specific T cells with peptide pools, ViraFEST sequenced their TCRs. IL-2 (about 10 IU/ml) and peptide pools (approximately 9 ug/ml) were added to cultures of a few million PBMCs per well. Researchers used the Oncomine TCR Beta short-read assay to sequence DNA from cultured CD4+ T cells. CD4+ T cells were cultured, and genomic DNA was extracted from them. One entry per CDR3 protein results from TCRdb running MiXCR on the PCR reads. The sample holds around 17,000 distinct CDR3 sequences, under 75% seen once. As regards this clonotype: Its target is unknown.

This CDR3 is built from 17 residues. This clonotype was sampled from a human donor who had recovered from COVID-19. Sequenced: CD4+ T cells from blood, cultured in vitro. The chain joins TRBV21-1 to TRBJ2-5; TRBD1 is the table's D call, not checked against the DNA. TRBV21-1 is marked as a pseudogene. DNA of the CDR3: TGTGCCAGCAGCAAGTTACCGGGACAGGGGGCCATGGAGACCCAGTACTTC. Encoded protein: CASSKLPGQGAMETQYF.